This T cell receptor (beta chain) was recovered during a study of Graves' ophthalmopathy and Graves' hyperthyroidism. Points from the study as a whole: Ophthalmopathy progression was predicted with under 71% sensitivity and approximately 79% specificity.

Ophthalmopathic donors had moderate-to-severe activity, CAS ≥3 and NOSPECS ≥4, with disease that had lasted under 3 months. Uncontrolled infections, other autoimmune diseases, pregnancy or lactation barred patients from enrollment. RNA transcripts provided the template for amplifying TCR beta CDR3 regions. Second-round multiplex PCR came after first-round RT-PCR with HTBI primers. TCRdb processed the multiplex PCR reads anew with MiXCR; each CDR3 protein has one entry. The table records 200,000 to 250,000 distinct CDR3 sequences, over 25% of them present only once. This clonotype was seen many times. No antigen is known for it. V gave up 5 bases and J gave up 2 bases; unmatched junction bases: 8. Germline V gene sequence: CDR1 SGHTA, CDR2 FQGTGA. CDR3 length equals 15 residues.

The material sequenced was peripheral blood. V and J are TRBV7-3 and TRBJ2-5; 7 bases match TRBD2. This receptor was identified in a man aged 45-65 years with Graves' ophthalmopathy. CDR3 residues: CASSPRAAGQETQYF. Written as DNA, the CDR3 is TGTGCCAGCAGCCCTCGGGCAGCGGGGCAAGAGACCCAGTACTTC.